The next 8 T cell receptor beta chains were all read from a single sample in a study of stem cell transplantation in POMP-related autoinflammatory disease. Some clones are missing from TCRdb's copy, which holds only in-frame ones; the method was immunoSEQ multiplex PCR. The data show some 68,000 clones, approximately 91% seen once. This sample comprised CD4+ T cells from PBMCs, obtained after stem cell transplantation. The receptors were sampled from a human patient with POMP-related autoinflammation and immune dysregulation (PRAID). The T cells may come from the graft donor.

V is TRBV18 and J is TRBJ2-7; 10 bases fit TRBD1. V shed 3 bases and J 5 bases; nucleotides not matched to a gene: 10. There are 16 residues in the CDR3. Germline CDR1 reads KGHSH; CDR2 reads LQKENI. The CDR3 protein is CASSPVLRDRGHEQYF. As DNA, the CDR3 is TGTGCCAGCTCACCGGTCCTGCGGGACAGGGGTCACGAGCAGTACTTC.

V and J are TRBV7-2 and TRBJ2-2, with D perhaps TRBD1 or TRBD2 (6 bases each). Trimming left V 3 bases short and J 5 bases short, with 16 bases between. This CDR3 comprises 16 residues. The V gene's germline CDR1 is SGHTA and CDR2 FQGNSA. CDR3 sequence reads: CASSFLGGRRTGELFF. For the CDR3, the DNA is TGTGCCAGCAGCTTTCTGGGGGGCCGGCGGACCGGGGAGCTGTTTTTT. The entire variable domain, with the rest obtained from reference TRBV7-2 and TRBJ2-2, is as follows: GAGVSQSPSNKVTEKGKDVELRCDPISGHTALYWYRQSLGQGLEFLIYFQGNSAPDKSGLPSDRFSAERTGGSVSTLTIQRTQQEDSAVYLCASSFLGGRRTGELFFGEGSRLTVL.

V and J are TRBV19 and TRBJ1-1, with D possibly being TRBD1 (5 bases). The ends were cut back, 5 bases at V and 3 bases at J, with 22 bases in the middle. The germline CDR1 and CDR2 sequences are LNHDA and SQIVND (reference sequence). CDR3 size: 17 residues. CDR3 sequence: CASSPRRTGPGDTEAFF. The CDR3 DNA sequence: TGTGCCAGTAGTCCCCGAAGGACGGGGCCCGGGGACACTGAAGCTTTCTTT.

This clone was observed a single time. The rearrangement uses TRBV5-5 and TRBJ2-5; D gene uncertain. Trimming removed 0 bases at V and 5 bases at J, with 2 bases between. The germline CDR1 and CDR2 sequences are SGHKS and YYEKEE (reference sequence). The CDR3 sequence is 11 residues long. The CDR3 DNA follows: TGTGCCAGCAGCTTGGTCGAGACCCAGTACTTC. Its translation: CASSLVETQYF.

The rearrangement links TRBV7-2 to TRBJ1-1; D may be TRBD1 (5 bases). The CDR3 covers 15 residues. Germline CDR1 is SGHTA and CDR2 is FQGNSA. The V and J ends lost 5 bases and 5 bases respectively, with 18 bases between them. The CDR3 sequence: CASSLRGGKGTEAFF. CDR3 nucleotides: TGTGCCAGCAGCCTCCGGGGCGGCAAAGGGACTGAAGCTTTCTTT.

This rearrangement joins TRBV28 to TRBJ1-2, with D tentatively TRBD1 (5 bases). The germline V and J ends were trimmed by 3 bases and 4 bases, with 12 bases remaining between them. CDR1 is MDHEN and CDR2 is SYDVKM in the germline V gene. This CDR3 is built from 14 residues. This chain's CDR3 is CASSLRTPIYGYTF. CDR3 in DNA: TGTGCCAGCAGTTTGCGGACACCCATCTATGGCTACACCTTC.

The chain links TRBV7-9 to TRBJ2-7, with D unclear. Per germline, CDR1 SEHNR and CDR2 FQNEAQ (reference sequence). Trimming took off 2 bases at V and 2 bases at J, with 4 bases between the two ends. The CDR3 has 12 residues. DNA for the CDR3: TGTGCCAGCAGCTTAATGACCTACGAGCAGTACTTC. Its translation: CASSLMTYEQYF.

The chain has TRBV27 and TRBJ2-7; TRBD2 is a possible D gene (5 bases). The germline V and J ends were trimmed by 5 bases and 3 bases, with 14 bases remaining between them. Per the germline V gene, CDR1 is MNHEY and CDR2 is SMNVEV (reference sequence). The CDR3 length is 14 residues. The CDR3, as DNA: TGTGCCAGCAGTCCCTCCGGGATTGACTACGAGCAGTACTTC. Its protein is CASSPSGIDYEQYF.